This TCR beta chain was sequenced during a study of T cells in Graves' hyperthyroidism and ophthalmopathy (dated by TCRdb to 2018 to 2020). About the study as a whole: A discovery cohort of about 95 patients, approximately 45 with Graves' ophthalmopathy and 57 with stable Graves' hyperthyroidism, was used to find distinguishing TCR V-J signatures. Prospective prediction of ophthalmopathy was tested in an independent validation cohort consisting of 18 to 20 hyperthyroidism patients and some 16 patients who later progressed to ophthalmopathy. The roughly 91 discovery patients were randomly divided into training and test sets at a 7:3 ratio. The study also compared thyroid tissue and blood T-cell repertoires from 6 or 7 Graves' hyperthyroidism patients. Following sampling, methimazole starting at 30 mg daily was given to hyperthyroidism patients, and high-dose intravenous methylprednisolone was given to ophthalmopathy patients. The paper describes TCR Vbeta CDR3 sequencing of around 140 peripheral blood samples, made up of some 40 ophthalmopathy patients, more than 70 hyperthyroidism patients and 17 progressor patients. Study-wide findings and limitations: Most expanded thyroid clonotypes (frequency above 0.001) were also detected in blood, suggesting blood repertoires may reflect thyroid immune responses. A 13 V-J signature model separated ophthalmopathy from stable hyperthyroidism, with nearly 90% sensitivity and just under 84% specificity in cross-validation and 80%/75% in testing. In validation, the model predicted progression to ophthalmopathy a median of about 6.5 months before onset, with about 71% sensitivity and 72.22% specificity. No statistical method was used to set the sample size in advance, and investigators knew the group allocation.

Turning to this clonotype: The specificity of this receptor is unknown. The junction departs from the called germline gene at one end, perhaps through a read error.

For CDR1 and CDR2, the germline V gene (reference sequence) lists WNHNN and SYGVQD. The cysteine opens and the phenylalanine closes a CDR3 of 12 amino acids. The DNA shown is the 36-base CDR3, in frame from base 1. TCR beta CDR3 regions were amplified from RNA transcripts. The TCR CDR3 was subjected to a first round of RT-PCR using the HTBI primer set and the Qiagen OneStep RT-PCR kit. A second multiplex PCR round built the libraries, followed by size selection and purification. The libraries were sequenced on an Illumina HiSeq2000 using paired-end 100 bp reads. For the original study's pipeline: SOAPnuke was used to process the raw data, with reads discarded if the reads contained adapters or uncalled bases, had a mean Phred below 15, or lacked an exact constant-primer or identifier match. High-quality paired reads were merged using COPE v1.2.5, and each unique nucleotide sequence was defined as a clonotype. Clonotypes were aligned to IMGT TRBV, TRBD and TRBJ reference segments using MiTCR v1.1. The analysis included only V-J combinations with a frequency above 0.0001, which together covered about 99% of the repertoires. The TCS score was defined as F50 (clonal expansion) divided by E x V (chaos), with BLOSUM62-based TCRdist calculated between CDR3 peptides within each V-J. Welch's t-statistics and random forest reduced just over 500 V-J features to fewer than 15, which were used in a naive Bayes classifier (R e1071). The Morisita-Horn index was used to measure how similar the thyroid and blood repertoires were. In-frame beta chains were kept once TCRdb had trimmed the public reads at Q25 with fastp and called clones with MiXCR. When rows share a CDR3 protein, they turn into one entry using the most common DNA and genes. The V and J calls were not made by the authors but by TCRdb's processing. In all, the sample holds 600,000 to 700,000 distinct CDR3 sequences, and 45% of those were seen once. Together, the top ten hold approximately 6.8% of the sample.

Exclusion was applied to patients with uncontrolled infections, other autoimmune diseases, pregnancy or lactation. Diagnoses relied on clinical symptoms, serum thyroxine and TRAb, thyroid ultrasound and orbital computed tomography. Trizol reagent was used to extract total RNA, and RNA quality was then checked on an Agilent 2100 Bioanalyzer. The rearrangement combines TRBV10-1 with TRBJ1-5, and 7 bases in between align with TRBD1. The sequenced sample consisted of peripheral blood or thyroid tissue (not recorded which). The sequence derives from an adult man with Graves' disease, either hyperthyroidism or ophthalmopathy (not recorded which). The DNA sequence is as follows: TGTGCCAGCGCTGACAGGGATCAGCCCCAGCATTTT. Its protein is CASADRDQPQHF.